This T cell receptor (beta chain) was recovered during a study of cytomegalovirus exposure and HLA in healthy donors. 13 Jbeta primers and 60 Vbeta primers were used for the PCR. TCRdb's table, derived via immunoSEQ multiplex PCR, lists solely in-frame clones and lacks some. This sample has 150,000 to 180,000 clones, with 65% to 75% found just once. The CDR3 extends over 16 amino acids. In germline, CDR1 is MGHRA, CDR2 YSYEKL. Germline trimming cut 1 base from V and 0 bases from J; bases unmatched to any gene: 2. The origin of this receptor is a man in his late teens or twenties in good health and CMV-seronegative. Material for sequencing was PBMCs. The chain recombines TRBV4-1 with TRBJ2-1, with TRBD1 matching 8 bases. CDR3 nucleotides: TGCGCCAGCAGCCAAGCAGGGGGCGGCTCCTACAATGAGCAGTTCTTC. The encoded protein is CASSQAGGGSYNEQFF.